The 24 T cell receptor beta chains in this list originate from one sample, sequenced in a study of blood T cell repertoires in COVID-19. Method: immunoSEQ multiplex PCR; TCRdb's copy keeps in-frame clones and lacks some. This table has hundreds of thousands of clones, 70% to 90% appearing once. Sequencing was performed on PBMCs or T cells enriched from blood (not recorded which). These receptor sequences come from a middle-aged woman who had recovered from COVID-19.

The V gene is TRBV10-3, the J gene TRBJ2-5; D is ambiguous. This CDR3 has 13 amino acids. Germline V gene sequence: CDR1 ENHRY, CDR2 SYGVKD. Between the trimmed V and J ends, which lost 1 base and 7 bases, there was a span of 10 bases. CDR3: CAISELSPGTQYF. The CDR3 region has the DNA TGTGCCATCAGTGAGTTGTCCCCAGGGACCCAGTACTTC.

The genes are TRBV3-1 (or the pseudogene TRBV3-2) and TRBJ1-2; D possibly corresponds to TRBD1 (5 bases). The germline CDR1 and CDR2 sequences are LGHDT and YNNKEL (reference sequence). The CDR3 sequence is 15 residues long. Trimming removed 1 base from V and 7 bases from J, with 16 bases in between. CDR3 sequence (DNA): TGTGCCAGCAGCCAAGCCGGGACTCCTTTGGGTGGCTACACCTTC. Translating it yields CASSQAGTPLGGYTF.

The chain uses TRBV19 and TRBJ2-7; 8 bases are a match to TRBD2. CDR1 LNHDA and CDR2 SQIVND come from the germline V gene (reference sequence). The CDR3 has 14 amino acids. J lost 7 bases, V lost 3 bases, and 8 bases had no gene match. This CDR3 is CASSIGGGLREQYF. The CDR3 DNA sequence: TGTGCCAGTAGTATCGGGGGGGGTCTGAGAGAGCAGTACTTC.

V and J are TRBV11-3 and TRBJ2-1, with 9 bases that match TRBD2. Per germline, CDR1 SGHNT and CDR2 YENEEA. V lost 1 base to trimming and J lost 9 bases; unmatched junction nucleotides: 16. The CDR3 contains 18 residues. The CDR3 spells CASSLVPIAGGAEGEQFF. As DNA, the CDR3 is TGTGCCAGCAGCTTAGTCCCTATTGCGGGAGGGGCTGAGGGTGAGCAGTTCTTC.

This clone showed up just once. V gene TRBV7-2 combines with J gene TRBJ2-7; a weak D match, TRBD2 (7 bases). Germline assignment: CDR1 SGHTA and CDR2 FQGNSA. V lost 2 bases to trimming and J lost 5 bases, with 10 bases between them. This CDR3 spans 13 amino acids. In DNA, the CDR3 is TGTGCCAGCAGCTTAACGGGGGGCGACGAGCAGTACTTC. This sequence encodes CASSLTGGDEQYF.

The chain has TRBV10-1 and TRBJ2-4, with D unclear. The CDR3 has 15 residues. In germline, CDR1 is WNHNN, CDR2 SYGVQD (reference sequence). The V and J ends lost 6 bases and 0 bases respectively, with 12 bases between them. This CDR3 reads CASSPAGVAKNIQYF. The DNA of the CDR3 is TGCGCCAGCAGCCCCGCCGGAGTAGCCAAAAACATTCAGTACTTC.

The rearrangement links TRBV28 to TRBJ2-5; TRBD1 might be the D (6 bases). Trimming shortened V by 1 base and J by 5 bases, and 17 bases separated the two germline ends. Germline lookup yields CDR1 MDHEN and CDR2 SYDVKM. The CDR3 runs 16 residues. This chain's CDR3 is CASSLSGRGLGETQYF. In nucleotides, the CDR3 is TGTGCCAGCAGTTTATCCGGCAGGGGATTGGGGGAGACCCAGTACTTC.

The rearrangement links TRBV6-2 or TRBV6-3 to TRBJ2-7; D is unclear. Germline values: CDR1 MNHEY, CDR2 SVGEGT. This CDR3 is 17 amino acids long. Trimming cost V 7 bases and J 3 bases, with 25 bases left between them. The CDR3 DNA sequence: TGTGCCAGCACCCCAGTTCGGGTGCGCCCGGTCGACTACGAGCAGTACTTC. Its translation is CASTPVRVRPVDYEQYF.

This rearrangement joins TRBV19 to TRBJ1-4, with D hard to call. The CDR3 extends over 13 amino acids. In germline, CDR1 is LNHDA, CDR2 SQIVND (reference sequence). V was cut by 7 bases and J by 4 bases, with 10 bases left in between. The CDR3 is CASNGRVNEKLFF. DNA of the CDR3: TGTGCCAGTAACGGGAGGGTTAATGAAAAACTGTTTTTT.

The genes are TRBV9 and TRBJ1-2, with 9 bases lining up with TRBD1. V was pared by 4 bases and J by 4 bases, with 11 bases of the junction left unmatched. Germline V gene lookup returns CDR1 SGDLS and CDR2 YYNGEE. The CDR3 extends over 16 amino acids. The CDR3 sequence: CASSFSAGQGGYGYTF. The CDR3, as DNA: TGTGCCAGCAGCTTTTCGGCGGGACAGGGCGGCTATGGCTACACCTTC.

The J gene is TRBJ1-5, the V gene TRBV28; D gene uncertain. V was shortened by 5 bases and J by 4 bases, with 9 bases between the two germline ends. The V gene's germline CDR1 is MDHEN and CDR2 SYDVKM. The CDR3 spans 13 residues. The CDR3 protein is CASSPPPNQPQHF. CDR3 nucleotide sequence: TGTGCCAGCAGTCCCCCCCCTAATCAGCCCCAGCATTTT. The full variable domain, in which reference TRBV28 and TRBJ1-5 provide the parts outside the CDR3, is DVKVTQSSRYLVKRTGEKVFLECVQDMDHENMFWYRQDPGLGLRLIYFSYDVKMKEKGDIPEGYSVSREKKERFSLILESASTNQTSMYLCASSPPPNQPQHFGDGTRLSIL.

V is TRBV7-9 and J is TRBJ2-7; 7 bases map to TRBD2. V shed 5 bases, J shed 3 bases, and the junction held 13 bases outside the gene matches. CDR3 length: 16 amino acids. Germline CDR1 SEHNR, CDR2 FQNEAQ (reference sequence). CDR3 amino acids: CASSLGGGSPGYEQYF. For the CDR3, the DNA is TGTGCCAGCAGCCTCGGCGGGGGTAGCCCCGGCTACGAGCAGTACTTC.

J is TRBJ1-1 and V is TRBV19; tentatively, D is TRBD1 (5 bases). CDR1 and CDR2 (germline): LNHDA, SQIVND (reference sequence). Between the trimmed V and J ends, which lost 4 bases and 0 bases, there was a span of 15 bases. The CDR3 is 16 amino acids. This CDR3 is CASSTPLGQLNTEAFF. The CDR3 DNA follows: TGTGCCAGTAGTACGCCGCTGGGGCAGCTGAACACTGAAGCTTTCTTT.

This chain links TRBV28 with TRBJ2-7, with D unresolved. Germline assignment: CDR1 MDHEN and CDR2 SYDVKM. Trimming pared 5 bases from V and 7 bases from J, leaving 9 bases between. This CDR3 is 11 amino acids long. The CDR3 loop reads CASSASWEQYF. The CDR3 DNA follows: TGTGCCAGCAGTGCCAGTTGGGAGCAGTACTTC. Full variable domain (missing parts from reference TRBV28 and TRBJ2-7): DVKVTQSSRYLVKRTGEKVFLECVQDMDHENMFWYRQDPGLGLRLIYFSYDVKMKEKGDIPEGYSVSREKKERFSLILESASTNQTSMYLCASSASWEQYFGPGTRLTVT.

The CDR3 spells CASSPSTDSNQPQHF. CDR3 DNA: TGTGCCAGCAGCCCCTCGACAGATAGCAATCAGCCCCAGCATTTT. The genes are TRBV7-2 and TRBJ1-5; the D gene is possibly TRBD1 (5 bases). V was pared by 5 bases and J by 0 bases, with 11 bases between. CDR3 size: 15 residues. Germline V gene lookup returns CDR1 SGHTA and CDR2 FQGNSA.

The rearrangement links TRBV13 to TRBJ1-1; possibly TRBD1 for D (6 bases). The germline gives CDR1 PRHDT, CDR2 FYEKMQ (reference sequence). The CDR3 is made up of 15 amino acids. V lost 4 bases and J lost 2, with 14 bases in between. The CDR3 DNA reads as TGTGCCAGCAGCTCCGGGGGGACAAGAAACACTGAAGCTTTCTTT. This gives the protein CASSSGGTRNTEAFF. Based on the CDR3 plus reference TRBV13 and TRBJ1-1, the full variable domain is AAGVIQSPRHLIKEKRETATLKCYPIPRHDTVYWYQQGPGQDPQFLISFYEKMQSDKGSIPDRFSAQQFSDYHSELNMSSLELGDSALYFCASSSGGTRNTEAFFGQGTRLTVV.

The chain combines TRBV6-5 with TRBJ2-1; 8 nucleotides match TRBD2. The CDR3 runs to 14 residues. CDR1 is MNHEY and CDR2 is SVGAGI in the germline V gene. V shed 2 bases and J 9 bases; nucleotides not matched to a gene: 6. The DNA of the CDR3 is TGTGCCAGCAGTTACGGGCAGGGACTAGGTGAGCAGTTCTTC. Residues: CASSYGQGLGEQFF.

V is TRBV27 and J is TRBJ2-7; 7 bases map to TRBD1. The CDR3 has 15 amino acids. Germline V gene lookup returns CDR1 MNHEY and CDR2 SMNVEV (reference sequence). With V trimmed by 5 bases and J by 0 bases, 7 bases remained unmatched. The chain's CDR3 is CASSRTGASSYEQYF. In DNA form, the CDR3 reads TGTGCCAGCAGTCGGACAGGAGCGAGCTCCTACGAGCAGTACTTC.

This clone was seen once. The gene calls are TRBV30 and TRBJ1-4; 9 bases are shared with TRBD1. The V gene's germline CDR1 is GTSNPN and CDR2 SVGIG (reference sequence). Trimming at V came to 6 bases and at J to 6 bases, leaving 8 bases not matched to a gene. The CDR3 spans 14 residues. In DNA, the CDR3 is TGTGCCTGCGGGACAGGGCCACTGGATGAAAAACTGTTTTTT. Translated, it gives CACGTGPLDEKLFF.

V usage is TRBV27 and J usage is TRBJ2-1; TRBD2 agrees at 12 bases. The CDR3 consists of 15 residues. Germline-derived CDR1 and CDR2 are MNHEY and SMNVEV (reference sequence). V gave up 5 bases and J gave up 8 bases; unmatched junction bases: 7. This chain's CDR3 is CASSPLAGGSDEQFF. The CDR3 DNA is TGTGCCAGCAGTCCTCTAGCGGGAGGGTCCGATGAGCAGTTCTTC.

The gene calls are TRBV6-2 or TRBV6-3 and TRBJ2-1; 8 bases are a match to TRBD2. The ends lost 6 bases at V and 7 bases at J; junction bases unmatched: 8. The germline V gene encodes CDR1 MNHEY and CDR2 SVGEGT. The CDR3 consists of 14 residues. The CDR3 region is CASSQRERLNEQFF. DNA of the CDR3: TGTGCCAGCAGCCAGCGGGAGCGGTTGAATGAGCAGTTCTTC.

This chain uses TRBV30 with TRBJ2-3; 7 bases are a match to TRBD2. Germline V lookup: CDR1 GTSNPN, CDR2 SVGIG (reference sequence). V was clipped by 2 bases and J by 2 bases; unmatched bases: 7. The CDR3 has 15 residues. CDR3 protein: CAWSRLAGVTDTQYF. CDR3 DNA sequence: TGTGCCTGGAGTAGATTGGCGGGAGTCACAGATACGCAGTATTTT. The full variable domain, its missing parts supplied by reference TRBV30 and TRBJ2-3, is SQTIHQWPATLVQPVGSPLSLECTVEGTSNPNLYWYRQAAGRGLQLLFYSVGIGQISSEVPQNLSASRPQDRQFILSSKKLLLSDSGFYLCAWSRLAGVTDTQYFGPGTRLTVL.

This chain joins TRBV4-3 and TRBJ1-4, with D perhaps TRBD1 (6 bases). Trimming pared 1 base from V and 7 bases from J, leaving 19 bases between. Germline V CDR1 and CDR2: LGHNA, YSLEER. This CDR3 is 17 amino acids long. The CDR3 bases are TGCGCCAGCAGCCAAGTCCGCGGGGGGGCAGGGGCTGAAAAACTGTTTTTT. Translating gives CASSQVRGGAGAEKLFF.

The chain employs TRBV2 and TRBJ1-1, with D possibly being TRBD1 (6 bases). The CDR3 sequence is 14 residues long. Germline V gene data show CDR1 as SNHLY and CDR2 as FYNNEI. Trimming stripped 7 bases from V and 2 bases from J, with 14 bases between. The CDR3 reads CASTRQEFNTEAFF. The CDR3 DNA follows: TGTGCCAGCACTAGACAGGAGTTTAACACTGAAGCTTTCTTT.